This T cell receptor beta chain comes out of a study of cytomegalovirus exposure and HLA in healthy donors. The repertoire was sequenced with immunoSEQ multiplex PCR; TCRdb's copy has only in-frame clones and lacks some. This sample has 350,000 or so clones, with more than 80% found just once. This CDR3 contains 12 residues. V was pared by 7 bases and J by 2 bases, with 8 bases between. Germline loops: CDR1 MNHEY, CDR2 SVGAGI. Study outcomes and limitations: Subsequent analysis of the 120 or so validation repertoires found a tendency for first-cohort TCR clusters to co-occur.

The study drew the donors from its approximately 110-subject validation cohort, separate from the approximately 700-subject first cohort. On this clone itself: Its antigen remains unidentified.

This TCR was recovered from a woman aged 18-35 years in good health and CMV-seronegative. The chain carries TRBV6-5 and TRBJ2-5, with D possibly TRBD1 on 6 matching bases. Sample: PBMCs. The CDR3 spells CASMGAQETQYF. In DNA form, the CDR3 reads TGTGCCAGCATGGGGGCGCAAGAGACCCAGTACTTC.